Included here is one T cell receptor beta chain sequence, with context. In the source study's methods: Using reference gene primer amplification, nucleated cell counts were estimated. Sequencing used immunoSEQ multiplex PCR; TCRdb keeps in-frame clones, though not all of them. The V and J calls and clone size were taken over from that table, and D and trimming were inferred from the DNA. This sample has about 45,000 clones, with about 80% found just once. This sample was taken from a study of blood T cell repertoires in COVID-19. Study at large: Whether acute or convalescent, the COVID-19 samples came from the United States, Italy and Spain.

The CDR3 is 14 residues long. V was clipped by 4 bases and J by 4 bases; unmatched bases: 3. CDR1 is LNHDA and CDR2 is SQIVND in the germline V gene (reference sequence). The V call is TRBV19, the J call TRBJ2-1, with TRBD2 identical over 8 bases. The sample taken for sequencing was peripheral blood. This clonotype was obtained from a human donor in a cohort sampled during active COVID-19. The CDR3 DNA sequence: TGTGCCAGTAGTAACCAGCGGGAGTACAATGAGCAGTTCTTC. As protein: CASSNQREYNEQFF.